Below are 18 T cell receptor beta chains sequenced from a single sample in a study of shared T cell receptors in the human thymus. TCRdb's table, derived via immunoSEQ multiplex PCR, lists solely in-frame clones and lacks some. The sample shows 650,000 to 950,000 clones, 75% to 90% of them seen only once. The same sample was also used in a study of human thymus T cells.

The material sequenced was thymocytes. Source of these receptors: a girl in the first two years of life with a congenital heart defect.

The chain employs TRBV19 and TRBJ1-1; D is unresolved. In germline, CDR1 is LNHDA, CDR2 SQIVND (reference sequence). V gave up 10 bases and J gave up 4 bases, with 13 bases separating them. There are 12 residues in the CDR3. CDR3 region: CATRSPRTEAFF. In nucleotides, the CDR3 is TGTGCCACCAGATCCCCCCGCACTGAAGCTTTCTTT.

The chain joins TRBV15 to TRBJ2-3; the match to TRBD2 covers 8 bases. With V trimmed by 0 bases and J by 0 bases, 5 bases remained unmatched. The CDR3 contains 17 residues. CDR1 is LNHNV and CDR2 is YYDKDF in the germline V gene (reference sequence). CDR3 coding DNA: TGTGCCACCAGCAGAGATCTTCAGCGGGGGAGCACAGATACGCAGTATTTT. This encodes CATSRDLQRGSTDTQYF.

This clone was seen once. The chain employs TRBV4-1 and TRBJ2-3; TRBD2 agrees at 11 bases. The CDR3 consists of 19 residues. From germline, CDR1 is MGHRA and CDR2 YSYEKL. V was pared by 3 bases and J by 0 bases, with 11 bases of the junction left unmatched. The CDR3 protein is CASSQASGGIFTSTDTQYF. The CDR3 coding sequence is TGCGCCAGCAGCCAGGCTAGCGGGGGGATCTTCACTAGCACAGATACGCAGTATTTT.

The chain carries TRBV30 and TRBJ1-2; D uncertain. V lost 0 bases, J lost 0 bases, and 14 bases lay in between. CDR1 and CDR2 (germline): GTSNPN, SVGIG (reference sequence). The CDR3 consists of 16 residues. The CDR3 region has the DNA TGTGCCTGGAGTGTACCCAGGTCGAAGGCTAACTATGGCTACACCTTC. It codes for CAWSVPRSKANYGYTF.

This chain uses TRBV5-1 with TRBJ2-5; D may be TRBD1 (7 bases). Germline V gene lookup returns CDR1 SGHRS and CDR2 YFSETQ. The CDR3 totals 18 residues. With 1 base removed from V and 3 bases from J, the gap between germline ends came to 22 bases. The CDR3 coding sequence is TGCGCCAGCAGCTTGATCCCCCCGAGGGGGCGGGGAAAAGAGACCCAGTACTTC. Protein: CASSLIPPRGRGKETQYF.

This chain uses TRBV28 with TRBJ1-1; no reliable D call. The V and J ends lost 3 bases and 0 bases respectively, with 17 bases between them. Looked up from germline, CDR1 is MDHEN and CDR2 is SYDVKM. There are 17 residues in the CDR3. CDR3 loop: CASSFVRERVMNTEAFF. DNA for the CDR3: TGTGCCAGCAGTTTCGTCCGGGAGAGGGTCATGAACACTGAAGCTTTCTTT.

The chain carries TRBV5-1 and TRBJ2-5, with D possibly being TRBD1 (5 bases). Trimming took off 7 bases at V and 4 bases at J, with 17 bases between the two ends. CDR1 is SGHRS and CDR2 is YFSETQ in the germline V gene. CDR3 length equals 14 residues. DNA for the CDR3: TGCGCCAGCGCCCAGGACGGGCAGGGAGAGACCCAGTACTTC. Its translation is CASAQDGQGETQYF.

The chain combines TRBV4-1 with TRBJ1-4, with no clear D. Germline CDR1 MGHRA, CDR2 YSYEKL. The CDR3 has 16 amino acids. V was clipped by 4 bases and J by 4 bases, with 16 bases between them. This chain's CDR3 is CASSPAEGRDNEKLFF. The CDR3 nucleotides read TGCGCCAGCAGCCCTGCGGAGGGCAGAGATAATGAAAAACTGTTTTTT.

J is TRBJ1-1 and V is TRBV6-1; 8 bases fit TRBD1. V dropped 2 bases and J dropped 1; count of bases not matched to a gene: 21. Germline CDR1 is MNHNS and CDR2 is SASEGT. This CDR3 is built from 21 residues. The CDR3 region is CASSECPPLDRGVAPNTEAFF. The DNA for the CDR3 is TGTGCCAGCAGTGAATGCCCCCCACTCGACAGGGGAGTGGCGCCGAACACTGAAGCTTTCTTT.

The chain has TRBV7-2 and TRBJ1-2; D gene unclear. Trimming stripped 3 bases from V and 3 bases from J, with 14 bases between. Germline V gene sequence: CDR1 SGHTA, CDR2 FQGNSA. The CDR3 covers 15 residues. As DNA, the CDR3 is TGTGCCAGCAGCTTGGTAGTGGGAGGTCACTATGGCTACACCTTC. It specifies CASSLVVGGHYGYTF.

This sequence joins TRBV14 and TRBJ2-1; TRBD2 aligns across 16 bases. From germline, CDR1 is SGHDN and CDR2 FVKESK. CDR3 size: 19 residues. V shed 4 bases, J shed 3 bases, and the junction held 9 bases outside the gene matches. DNA for the CDR3: TGTGCCAGCAGCCGAACCGGGACTAGCGGGGGGGTTTTCTACAATGAGCAGTTCTTC. This sequence encodes CASSRTGTSGGVFYNEQFF.

V gene TRBV4-1 combines with J gene TRBJ2-3; D ambiguous. This CDR3 is built from 16 residues. V was cut by 4 bases and J by 4 bases, with 18 bases left in between. Germline V gene lookup returns CDR1 MGHRA and CDR2 YSYEKL. DNA for the CDR3: TGCGCCAGCAGCCCCGTCCCGCTGAGACTGGCAGATACGCAGTATTTT. Translating gives CASSPVPLRLADTQYF.

The chain joins TRBV7-2 to TRBJ1-4; maybe TRBD1 (5 bases). There are 14 residues in the CDR3. V lost 4 bases, J lost 2 bases, and 8 bases lay in between. Germline CDR1 reads SGHTA; CDR2 reads FQGNSA. CDR3 DNA: TGTGCCAGCAGCTGGGGGGGGACTAATGAAAAACTGTTTTTT. This encodes CASSWGGTNEKLFF.

The chain is built from TRBV9 and TRBJ1-1; 7 bases are a match to TRBD1. Per germline, CDR1 SGDLS and CDR2 YYNGEE. Germline trimming cut 4 bases from V and 5 bases from J; bases unmatched to any gene: 11. The CDR3 has 15 residues. CDR3 nucleotide sequence: TGTGCCAGCAGCACAGAGGGACAGCCGTGGACTGAAGCTTTCTTT. This translates into CASSTEGQPWTEAFF.

This clone was observed a handful of times. V and J are TRBV19 and TRBJ1-4, with 8 bases that match TRBD1. Germline-derived CDR1 and CDR2 are LNHDA and SQIVND (reference sequence). The V segment lost 5 bases and the J segment 7 bases; nucleotides outside the gene matches: 15. CDR3 length: 17 amino acids. CDR3 region: CASSPEDRANGVEKLFF. In DNA form, the CDR3 reads TGTGCCAGTAGTCCGGAGGACAGGGCAAATGGTGTTGAAAAACTGTTTTTT.

The gene calls are TRBV2 and TRBJ2-3; 7 nucleotides align to TRBD1. Germline V lookup: CDR1 SNHLY, CDR2 FYNNEI. Trimming removed 6 bases from V and 3 bases from J; junction bases left unmatched: 6. The CDR3 has 14 residues. The DNA for the CDR3 is TGTGCCAGCAGGCGGACAGGCTTGACAGATACGCAGTATTTT. As protein: CASRRTGLTDTQYF. Drawing the rest from reference TRBV2 and TRBJ2-3, the complete variable domain is EPEVTQTPSHQVTQMGQEVILRCVPISNHLYFYWYRQILGQKVEFLVSFYNNEISEKSEIFDDQFSVERPDGSNFTLKIRSTKLEDSAMYFCASRRTGLTDTQYFGPGTRLTVL.

This rearrangement joins TRBV7-2 to TRBJ1-1; maybe TRBD1 (5 bases). V was shortened by 6 bases and J by 5 bases, with 16 bases between the two germline ends. The CDR3 consists of 14 residues. Germline assignment: CDR1 SGHTA and CDR2 FQGNSA. This CDR3 reads CASRSRGAVTEAFF. The CDR3 DNA reads TGTGCCAGCAGGTCGCGCGGGGCTGTGACTGAAGCTTTCTTT.

The rearrangement joins TRBV4-3 to TRBJ1-4, with 8 positions matching TRBD1. This CDR3 region has 17 residues. The V and J ends lost 5 bases and 5 bases, in that order; junction bases with no gene match: 13. Germline V gives CDR1 LGHNA, CDR2 YSLEER. The CDR3 loop is CASSSRQGAHRNEKLFF. CDR3 sequence (DNA): TGCGCCAGCAGCTCGCGGCAGGGGGCGCATCGGAATGAAAAACTGTTTTTT.